This TCR beta chain was recorded in a study of metastatic and nonmetastatic thyroid tumors. In the study overall: It was across blood and tumor or nodule tissue from malignant and benign thyroid patients that repertoires were compared. The study, taken as a whole, reports: Reportedly, malignant thyroid tumors had significantly higher TCR beta diversity than benign nodules, in blood and tumor.

Study processing details: CDR3 differences across clinicopathological groups were used to build a distant-metastasis classifier for papillary thyroid cancer. TCRdb reprocessed the PCR reads using MiXCR. The V and J calls shown here were made by TCRdb, not taken from the authors' results. Among tens of thousands of clones, roughly 18% were seen once, and the ten largest hold 2.5% to 3%. V gave up 0 bases and J gave up 2 bases, with 11 bases separating them. This CDR3 is built from 15 residues. Germline V CDR1 and CDR2: LGHNA, YNFKEQ. In this sample, this clone turned up many times. Its antigen remains unknown. None of the patients had undergone any treatment ahead of thyroid surgery.

This rearrangement joins TRBV4-2 to TRBJ2-7; D is undetermined. The sequence came from a male donor with papillary thyroid cancer or a benign thyroid nodule (not recorded which). Some clones in this sample may be carry-over from other donors' samples. The sample comprised adjacent normal tissue. CDR3 amino acids: CASSQEWTTTYEQYV. The CDR3 DNA reads TGTGCCAGCAGCCAAGAATGGACCACAACCTACGAGCAGTACGTC.